The 9 T cell receptor beta chains below were found in one sample sequenced in a study of shared clonotypes between healthy human individuals (dated by TCRdb to the early 2020s). Library method: the immunoSEQ multiplex PCR assay. As stored in TCRdb, this immuneACCESS dataset retains in-frame rearrangements with V and J assigned. A fraction of the clones does not appear; measured against another copy, unresolved V genes explain less than half of the discrepancy, and the remainder lacks a known reason. For this sample the table gives roughly 1,600,000 clones, of which approximately 98.5% were detected only once. About 0.35% of the sample belongs to the ten largest clones. Material for sequencing was naive CD4+ T cells sorted from blood. The cell subset or site label, as the study defines it: CD45RA+ positively selected. All receptors derive from a man under 40 in good health.

A single count supports this clone. The same CDR3 is also encoded by other DNA sequences in this sample. The chain couples TRBV7-9 to TRBJ2-2; D remains unclear. V lost 2 bases and J 7 bases, leaving 2 bases between the germline ends. Germline CDR1 is SEHNR and CDR2 is FQNEAQ (reference sequence). The CDR3 contains 11 residues. In DNA form, the CDR3 reads TGTGCCAGCAGCTTATACGGGGAGCTGTTTTTT. It codes for CASSLYGELFF.

CDR3 nucleotide sequence: TGCGCCAGCAGCTTGGGCACCGGGGGACAGGGGGAGACCCAGTACTTC. This gives the protein CASSLGTGGQGETQYF. The chain carries TRBV5-1 and TRBJ2-5; 10 bases agree with TRBD1. The CDR3 is made up of 16 amino acids. Per germline, CDR1 SGHRS and CDR2 YFSETQ. The V segment lost 0 bases and the J segment 5 bases; nucleotides outside the gene matches: 7.

The rearrangement uses TRBV5-8 and TRBJ2-1; D ambiguous. CDR1 is SGHTS, CDR2 YDEGEE, per germline. V was trimmed by 1 base and J by 0 bases, leaving 17 bases between them. The CDR3 is 18 amino acids. CDR3 loop: CASSLSVTALSSYNEQFF. The CDR3 nucleotides are TGTGCCAGCAGCTTGTCCGTGACGGCCTTGAGCTCCTACAATGAGCAGTTCTTC.

This clone has just one count. At one of its ends the junction is not consistent with the germline gene, which may arise from a read error. This rearrangement joins TRBV10-2 to TRBJ2-7, with 8 positions matching TRBD1. CDR3 size: 13 residues. The germline V gene encodes CDR1 WSHSY and CDR2 SAAADI. The DNA for the CDR3 is TGCGCCATCCACGGGACAGGCTCCAACGAGCAGTACTTC. Its protein is CAIHGTGSNEQYF.

The chain uses TRBV7-9 and TRBJ2-5; 15 positions agree with TRBD2. Germline lookup yields CDR1 SEHNR and CDR2 FQNEAQ (reference sequence). The junction had 6 bases not matched to a gene; V was cut back by 5 bases and J by 2 bases. This CDR3 is 17 amino acids long. DNA of the CDR3: TGTGCCAGCAGCGAAGGACTAGCGGGAGGGGTTCAAGAGACCCAGTACTTC. This sequence encodes CASSEGLAGGVQETQYF. Together with reference TRBV7-9 and TRBJ2-5, the CDR3 gives the full variable domain: DTGVSQNPRHKITKRGQNVTFRCDPISEHNRLYWYRQTLGQGPEFLTYFQNEAQLEKSRLLSDRFSAERPKGSFSTLEIQRTEQGDSAMYLCASSEGLAGGVQETQYFGPGTRLLVL.

In nucleotides, the CDR3 is TGCAGCGTTGTAAACACAAACTACGAGCAGTACTTC. It codes for CSVVNTNYEQYF. The chain combines TRBV29-1 with TRBJ2-7; no clear D. The CDR3 totals 12 residues. Trimming removed 4 bases from V and 3 bases from J, with 10 bases in between. Germline V CDR1 and CDR2: SQVTM, ANQGSEA.

V and J are TRBV7-2 and TRBJ1-2; 10 nucleotides align to TRBD1. Germline lookup yields CDR1 SGHTA and CDR2 FQGNSA. The trim removed 5 bases at V and 8 bases at J, leaving 5 bases unmatched. The CDR3 covers 13 residues. As DNA, the CDR3 is TGTGCCAGCAGCCGAGACAGGGGGCTAGGCTACACCTTC. Its translation: CASSRDRGLGYTF.

The CDR3 DNA reads as TGCGCCAGCAGCCGAGGGTTGTTGGGGGGAGAGAATGGCTACACCTTC. The encoded protein is CASSRGLLGGENGYTF. This chain connects TRBV4-3 to TRBJ1-2; possible D gene TRBD1, 5 bases. Germline V lookup: CDR1 LGHNA, CDR2 YSLEER. The CDR3 has 16 residues. V lost 4 bases and J lost 6, with 21 bases in between.

This chain uses TRBV25-1 with TRBJ2-3, with D perhaps matching TRBD2 (5 bases). Trimming pared 3 bases from V and 6 bases from J, leaving 13 bases between. Germline CDR1 reads MGHDK; CDR2 reads SYGVNS. The CDR3 consists of 14 residues. In nucleotides, the CDR3 is TGTGCCAGCAGTGAGGCGAGGGTAGCGGATACGCAGTATTTT. It translates to CASSEARVADTQYF.